The rows below give T cell receptor beta chains drawn from one sample of a study of control samples from healthy donors and cancer patients. The method was immunoSEQ multiplex PCR; TCRdb's version includes in-frame clones alone and lacks a portion of them. The profile shows 100,000 to 150,000 clones, approximately 92% of them singletons. Sequenced input: blood. The receptors were gathered from a woman aged 50 to 60 in good health. CDR3s include the opening cysteine and the closing phenylalanine or tryptophan. A D gene is named only where the DNA matches it firmly.

D	length	V	CDR3
TRBD1	15	TRBV14	CASSPGQGVGSPLHF
-	15	TRBV30	CAWSSIRQTNTEAFF
-	14	TRBV30	CAWSEGGWDEKLFF
-	13	TRBV7-2	CASSLGAGLRAFF
-	12	TRBV25-1	CASRDRAWEQYF
-	15	TRBV2	CASSESAGKNEKLFF
TRBD1	18	TRBV5-4	CASRKVPADRVHTGELFF
TRBD1	15	TRBV19	CASSVGQGGNQPQHF
-	15	TRBV11-1	CASSLYSPGTDTQYF
-	17	TRBV5-4	CASSIYRGARNTGELFF
-	13	TRBV3-1/TRBV3-2	CASSQGTFAGYTF
TRBD2	15	TRBV5-1	CASSLTRGGAGEQFF
TRBD1	12	TRBV6-5	CASSRQGNGYTF
-	15	TRBV4-1	CASSQGSLLGDGYTF